Listed below are T cell receptor beta chains from one sample, sequenced in a study of blood T cell repertoires in COVID-19. Sequenced by immunoSEQ multiplex PCR; TCRdb stores in-frame clones only, minus some. The table records some 64,000 clones, around 82% of them present only once. Sequences were obtained from peripheral blood. The receptors were sampled from a man aged 55 to 70 with COVID-19, enrolled during active disease. Both conserved end residues are part of each CDR3. A D gene is named only where the DNA matches it firmly. A row's size may be missing; if present it is once, few, many or a size class.

. TRBJ1-1 . TRBV2 TGTGCCAGCAGTGATCGGACAGCGAACACTGAAGCTTTCTTT CASSDRTANTEAFF
. TRBJ2-2 few TRBV15 TGTGCCACCAGCAGAGATCTTTCGGGTCCCGGGGAGCTGTTTTTT CATSRDLSGPGELFF
. TRBJ2-7 . TRBV7-9 TGTGCCAGCGGATCGACAGGAGGTGGCGAGCAGTACTTC CASGSTGGGEQYF
TRBD1 TRBJ2-4 once TRBV18 TGTGCCAGCTCAGCCATGACAGGGGCCAAAAACATTCAGTACTTC CASSAMTGAKNIQYF
TRBD2 TRBJ2-5 . TRBV4-1 TGCGCCAGCAGGCGTACCGGGACTACAAAAGAGACCCAGTACTTC CASRRTGTTKETQYF
TRBD1 TRBJ1-5 . TRBV19 TGTGCCAGTAGTACGTTTGGACAGGCGACATATCAGCCCCAGCATTTT CASSTFGQATYQPQHF
TRBD2 TRBJ2-5 . TRBV11-3 TGTGCCAGCAGCACGGGACTAGCGGCGCAAGAGACCCAGTACTTC CASSTGLAAQETQYF
. TRBJ2-7 . TRBV10-3 TGTGCCATCGGGCCAACCTACGAGCAGTACTTC CAIGPTYEQYF
TRBD1 TRBJ1-3 . TRBV7-9 TGTGCCAGCACCTCTAACAGGGACAGAAGGAACACCATATATTTT CASTSNRDRRNTIYF
TRBD1 TRBJ1-1 . TRBV5-1 TGCGCCAGCAGCTTGCAGGGGGCGGGTGAAGCTTTCTTT CASSLQGAGEAFF
. TRBJ2-7 . TRBV3-1/TRBV3-2 TGTGCCAGCAGCCAGGGCGGGGCTACCTACGAGCAGTACTTC CASSQGGATYEQYF
. TRBJ2-1 . TRBV25-1 TGTGCCAGCAGTGCCCGACAGGGGAGGGATGAGCAGTTCTTC CASSARQGRDEQFF
. TRBJ2-1 . TRBV5-1 TGCGCCAGCAGCCCAGCAGGGGCAGGTGAGCAGTTCTTC CASSPAGAGEQFF
. TRBJ2-5 . TRBV18 TGTGCCAGCTCACCTCGTGGGGCAGGGGTTGCAGAGACCCAGTACTTC CASSPRGAGVAETQYF
TRBD1 TRBJ2-1 few TRBV6-5 TGTGCCAGCAGTTACACCAAAGGGACAGTCAATGAGCAGTTCTTC CASSYTKGTVNEQFF
. TRBJ1-2 . TRBV6-5 TGTGCCAGCACCCCGGGTGGGAGTGGCTACACCTTC CASTPGGSGYTF
TRBD1 TRBJ2-7 . TRBV15 TGTGCCACCAGCAGACCACAGGGGCGCGAGCAGTACTTC CATSRPQGREQYF
TRBD1 TRBJ2-7 . TRBV27 TGTGCCAGCAGGGCCGGGACAGGGCGTTACGAGCAGTACTTC CASRAGTGRYEQYF
. TRBJ2-5 . TRBV9 TGTGCCAGCAGCGCGAGGGATTACCAAGAGACCCAGTACTTC CASSARDYQETQYF
TRBD1 TRBJ2-7 . TRBV7-9 TGTGCCAGCAGCCCAGGGGCCGGGACAGGGTACTACGAGCAGTACTTC CASSPGAGTGYYEQYF